This TCR beta chain was captured in a study of cytomegalovirus exposure and HLA in healthy donors. The germline CDR1 and CDR2 sequences are SGDLS and YYNGEE. The CDR3 loop spans 15 amino acids. Deletions cut 3 bases from V and 1 base from J, with 13 bases between. Regarding this clone: The antigen remains unidentified.

Regarding the study as a whole: Per a later analysis, 18,000 or so TCR beta sequences showed association with HLA alleles at 0.05 false discovery rate.

Primers included in the PCR were 60 Vbeta and 13 Jbeta primers. The repertoire was sequenced with immunoSEQ multiplex PCR; TCRdb's copy has only in-frame clones and lacks some. The sample holds 60,000 to 75,000 clones, 73% seen once. The receptor was derived from a man in his fifties in good health and CMV-seronegative. This chain links TRBV9 with TRBJ1-1, with a tentative D call TRBD1 (6 bases). Material: PBMCs. The chain's CDR3 is CASSERDRPNTEAFF. The CDR3 DNA reads as TGTGCCAGCAGCGAACGAGACAGGCCGAACACTGAAGCTTTCTTT.